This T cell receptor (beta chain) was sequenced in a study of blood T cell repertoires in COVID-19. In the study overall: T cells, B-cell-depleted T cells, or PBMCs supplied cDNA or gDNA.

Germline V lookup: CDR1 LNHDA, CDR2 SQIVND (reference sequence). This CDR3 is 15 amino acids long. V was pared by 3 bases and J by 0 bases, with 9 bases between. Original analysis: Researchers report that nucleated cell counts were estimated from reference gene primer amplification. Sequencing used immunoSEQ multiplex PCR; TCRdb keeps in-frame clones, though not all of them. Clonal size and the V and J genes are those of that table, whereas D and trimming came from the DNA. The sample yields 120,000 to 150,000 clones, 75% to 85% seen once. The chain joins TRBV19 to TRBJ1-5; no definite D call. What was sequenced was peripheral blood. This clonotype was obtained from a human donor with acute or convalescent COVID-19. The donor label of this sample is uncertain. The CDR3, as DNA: TGTGCCAGTAGTATCTTGTCAGGTAGCAATCAGCCCCAGCATTTT. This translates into CASSILSGSNQPQHF. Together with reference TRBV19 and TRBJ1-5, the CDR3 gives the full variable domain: DGGITQSPKYLFRKEGQNVTLSCEQNLNHDAMYWYRQDPGQGLRLIYYSQIVNDFQKGDIAEGYSVSREKKESFPLTVTSAQKNPTAFYLCASSILSGSNQPQHFGDGTRLSIL.